This entry is about one T cell receptor (beta chain). The antigen remains undetermined. CD4+CD25+CD127- Tregs, CD4+CD25- non-Tregs, CD4 and CD8 cells were sorted. The data are from a study of Tregs in tolerant kidney transplant recipients. Measured with immunoSEQ multiplex PCR; TCRdb has only the in-frame clones, and not every one. Among roughly 99,000 clones listed, approximately 94% were seen once. Study conclusions and caveats: For some patients, primers changed over time, blocking nucleotide-level comparison. In tolerant patients, donor-specific Tregs outgrew total Tregs, suggesting antigen-driven expansion.

Germline V lookup: CDR1 SGHNT, CDR2 YENEEA. This CDR3 region has 11 residues. The ends were cut back, 1 base at V and 10 bases at J, with 8 bases in the middle. The TCR was taken from a human donor who received a combined kidney and bone marrow transplant. This chain joins TRBV11-3 and TRBJ2-7; the D is unclear. The source material was CD4+ T cells from blood, sampled before the transplant. CDR3 sequence: CASSLVLEQYF. CDR3 sequence (DNA): TGTGCCAGCAGCTTAGTCCTAGAACAGTACTTC.